Detailed here is one T cell receptor (beta chain). TCRdb's copy holds only in-frame clones and misses some; the assay was immunoSEQ multiplex PCR. The top ten clones hold over 3% of a sample with over 100,000 clones, roughly 89% of them seen once. Participants were aged about 18 to 100 years from roughly 26 US areas. Participant-given clinical history determined each cohort assignment. The sample belongs to a study of blood T cell repertoires in COVID-19. Study-level background: From the United States, Italy and Spain came samples of acute and convalescent COVID-19. PBMCs, B-cell-depleted T cells, or T cells provided the cDNA or gDNA that made up the material.

CDR3 size: 14 residues. Germline CDR1 reads ENHRY; CDR2 reads SYGVKD. The ends lost 8 bases at V and 5 bases at J; junction bases unmatched: 10. The receptor was derived from a woman younger than 45 who had recovered from COVID-19. The chain carries TRBV10-3 and TRBJ1-1; 8 bases are a match to TRBD1. The specimen was PBMCs or T cells enriched from blood (not recorded which). The CDR3 loop reads CAIRQGAMGTEAFF. The CDR3 DNA is TGTGCCATCCGCCAGGGGGCAATGGGGACTGAAGCTTTCTTT.